Here is one T cell receptor (beta chain) with its context. The sample is drawn from a study of T cells after yellow fever vaccination. The CDR3 has 20 residues. V was pared by 4 bases and J by 4 bases, with 14 bases of the junction left unmatched. Germline values: CDR1 SGHDN, CDR2 FVKESK. 5'RACE template switching added a universal primer site and UMIs to TCR cDNA. Each CDR3 protein is one row after TCRdb ran MiXCR on the 5' RACE reads. This sample has 500,000 to 650,000 distinct CDR3 sequences, with approximately 16% found just once. This receptor was obtained from a young man who received the YFV17D yellow fever vaccine. The input for sequencing was PBMCs, taken 5 to 6 days after the first yellow fever vaccination. The chain is built from TRBV14 and TRBJ2-1; TRBD2 agrees at 15 bases. The DNA for the CDR3 is TGTGCCAGCAGCCCGGGACTAGCGGGGGGTTACCGATCAACTTACAATGAGCAGTTCTTC. The encoded protein is CASSPGLAGGYRSTYNEQFF.